Sequencing of this TCR beta chain was carried out in a study of T-cell memory formation after mild COVID-19. For the study at large: Across donors, TCR clusters were largely donor specific. Whole-study results and caveats: Day 15 to 85 contracting clones showed balanced CD4/CD8; day 15 to 37 expanders favored CD4+. There were some responding clones in pre-infection memory, which suggested that cross-reactive memory had joined.

Points on this clonotype: Its antigen remains unknown.

From 5'RACE with constant-segment primers came TCR alpha and TCR beta cDNA libraries that carried sample barcodes and UMIs. MiXCR, run by TCRdb on the 5' RACE reads, gives a single entry per CDR3 protein. The sample consists of about 350,000 distinct CDR3 sequences, roughly 15% of them appearing once. Material for sequencing was PBMCs or a T cell subset sorted from them (not recorded which). The source of this sequence is a man between 18 and 29 years old who had mild COVID-19 (a few samples of this study predate the infection). Cell type and time point are not known.

CDR3 bases: TGTGCCAGCAGCTTAGCGGGGGGGTCGAACATTCAGTACTTC. This sequence encodes CASSLAGGSNIQYF. The V and J genes are TRBV11-2 and TRBJ2-4, with 8 positions matching TRBD2. The CDR3 has 14 amino acids. From germline, CDR1 is SGHAT and CDR2 FQNNGV. V was clipped by 1 base and J by 7 bases; unmatched bases: 3.